These T cell receptor beta chains were read from a single sample in a study of OX40 agonist ivuxolimab in advanced cancers. Profiled with immunoSEQ multiplex PCR; TCRdb holds only in-frame clones, not every one. The sample carries tens of thousands of clones, 84% recorded once. Sequencing was performed on CD4+ or CD8+ T cells sorted from blood, taken in a trial of the OX40 agonist ivuxolimab. These receptors were obtained from an adult with an advanced solid tumor such as melanoma, head and neck, liver or kidney cancer. CDR3s include the opening cysteine and the closing phenylalanine or tryptophan. D genes are given only for firm matches. A row's size may be missing; if present it is once, few, many or a size class.

D: -; size: -; J: TRBJ2-5; V: TRBV7-2; CDR3: CASSFQQGMETQYF; DNA: TGTGCCAGCAGCTTTCAACAGGGTATGGAGACCCAGTACTTC
D: TRBD2; size: few; J: TRBJ2-3; V: TRBV9; CDR3: CASSVMRGGGTDTQYF; DNA: TGTGCCAGCAGCGTAATGCGGGGGGGCGGCACAGATACGCAGTATTTT
D: TRBD1; size: -; J: TRBJ2-7; V: TRBV11-2; CDR3: CASSLGTGSYEQYF; DNA: TGTGCCAGCAGCTTAGGGACAGGGTCCTACGAGCAGTACTTC
D: TRBD1; size: -; J: TRBJ1-1; V: TRBV7-3; CDR3: CASSLGQGGEAFF; DNA: TGTGCCAGCAGCTTGGGACAGGGGGGTGAAGCTTTCTTT
D: TRBD1; size: few; J: TRBJ1-3; V: TRBV7-2; CDR3: CASSRDSSGNTIYF; DNA: TGTGCCAGCAGCCGGGACAGCTCTGGAAACACCATATATTTT
D: -; size: -; J: TRBJ2-2; V: TRBV28; CDR3: CASSYTGELFF; DNA: TGTGCCAGCAGTTACACCGGGGAGCTGTTTTTT
D: -; size: once; J: TRBJ1-5; V: TRBV6-4; CDR3: CASSDIRSPSQPQHF; DNA: TGTGCCAGCAGTGACATCAGAAGCCCTAGTCAGCCCCAGCATTTT
D: -; size: -; J: TRBJ1-1; V: TRBV19; CDR3: CASSIDFNRVSAFF; DNA: TGTGCCAGTAGTATAGACTTTAACAGGGTTTCGGCTTTCTTT
D: -; size: once; J: TRBJ1-5; V: TRBV9; CDR3: CASSDQGSNQPQHF; DNA: TGTGCCAGCAGCGATCAAGGGAGCAATCAGCCCCAGCATTTT
D: -; size: -; J: TRBJ1-6; V: TRBV9; CDR3: CASSAREGTTYNSPLHF; DNA: TGTGCCAGCAGCGCCCGGGAGGGGACGACCTATAATTCACCCCTCCACTTT
D: -; size: -; J: TRBJ2-5; V: TRBV5-6; CDR3: CASSPRAQETQYF; DNA: TGTGCCAGCAGCCCCCGGGCCCAAGAGACCCAGTACTTC
D: -; size: once; J: TRBJ1-2; V: TRBV28; CDR3: CASRGLYGYTF; DNA: TGTGCCAGCAGGGGGCTCTATGGCTACACCTTC
D: -; size: -; J: TRBJ1-1; V: TRBV2; CDR3: CASSQDDTEAFF; DNA: TGTGCCAGCAGTCAAGATGACACTGAAGCTTTCTTT
D: -; size: -; J: TRBJ1-3; V: TRBV30; CDR3: CAWSVRETTIYF; DNA: TGTGCCTGGAGTGTTCGGGAAACAACCATATATTTT
D: TRBD2; size: -; J: TRBJ2-3; V: TRBV7-3; CDR3: CASSSGGLAGLDTQYF; DNA: TGTGCCAGCAGCTCAGGGGGACTAGCGGGTTTAGATACGCAGTATTTT
D: TRBD2; size: -; J: TRBJ2-3; V: TRBV7-9; CDR3: CASSAGTSGDTQYF; DNA: TGTGCCAGCAGCGCCGGGACTAGCGGAGATACGCAGTATTTT
D: -; size: -; J: TRBJ2-2; V: TRBV5-4; CDR3: CASSLASGELFF; DNA: TGTGCCAGCAGCTTGGCCTCAGGGGAGCTGTTTTTT
D: -; size: -; J: TRBJ2-1; V: TRBV1; CDR3: CTSSQHKTSGVNTRNEQFF; DNA: TGCACCAGCAGCCAACATAAGACTAGCGGGGTTAATACGAGGAATGAGCAGTTCTTC
D: -; size: -; J: TRBJ1-1; V: TRBV5-4; CDR3: CASSFPGSTEAFF; DNA: TGTGCCAGCAGCTTTCCAGGGTCCACTGAAGCTTTCTTT
D: TRBD1; size: -; J: TRBJ1-4; V: TRBV29-1; CDR3: CSVAIQGANEKLFF; DNA: TGCAGCGTGGCTATACAGGGGGCTAATGAAAAACTGTTTTTT
D: -; size: -; J: TRBJ1-5; V: TRBV11-2; CDR3: CASSAPQALINQPQHF; DNA: TGTGCCAGCAGCGCCCCACAGGCCCTCATCAATCAGCCCCAGCATTTT
D: -; size: -; J: TRBJ2-2; V: TRBV21-1; CDR3: CASSPPGRVFVGELFF; DNA: TGTGCCAGCAGCCCGCCGGGACGGGTATTCGTCGGGGAGCTGTTTTTT
D: TRBD1; size: -; J: TRBJ1-2; V: TRBV6-1; CDR3: CASSEGAGGNGYTF; DNA: TGTGCCAGCAGTGAAGGGGCAGGGGGGAATGGCTACACCTTC
D: -; size: -; J: TRBJ1-5; V: TRBV7-2; CDR3: CASSLFLSSNQPQHF; DNA: TGTGCCAGCAGCTTATTCCTTTCCAGCAATCAGCCCCAGCATTTT
D: TRBD2; size: -; J: TRBJ2-5; V: TRBV9; CDR3: CASSPRLAGDQETQYF; DNA: TGTGCCAGCAGCCCAAGACTAGCGGGGGACCAAGAGACCCAGTACTTC
D: -; size: -; J: TRBJ2-4; V: TRBV7-2; CDR3: CASSRELAKNIQYF; DNA: TGTGCCAGCAGCCGGGAATTAGCCAAAAACATTCAGTACTTC
D: -; size: -; J: TRBJ1-1; V: TRBV7-2; CDR3: CASSLVQAEAFF; DNA: TGTGCCAGCAGCTTAGTGCAGGCGGAAGCTTTCTTT
D: -; size: -; J: TRBJ2-7; V: TRBV7-2; CDR3: CASSAAARNYEQYF; DNA: TGTGCCAGCAGCGCAGCGGCGAGGAACTACGAGCAGTACTTC
D: -; size: -; J: TRBJ2-7; V: TRBV6-5; CDR3: CASSYSRDSYEQYF; DNA: TGTGCCAGCAGTTACTCTAGGGACTCCTACGAGCAGTACTTC
D: -; size: -; J: TRBJ1-6; V: TRBV6-1; CDR3: CASSQDRLQGIGVNSPLHF; DNA: TGTGCCAGCAGTCAAGACCGTTTACAGGGCATCGGAGTAAATTCACCCCTCCACTTT
D: -; size: -; J: TRBJ2-5; V: TRBV2; CDR3: CASESQGRYQETQYF; DNA: TGTGCCAGCGAATCCCAAGGGAGGTACCAAGAGACCCAGTACTTC